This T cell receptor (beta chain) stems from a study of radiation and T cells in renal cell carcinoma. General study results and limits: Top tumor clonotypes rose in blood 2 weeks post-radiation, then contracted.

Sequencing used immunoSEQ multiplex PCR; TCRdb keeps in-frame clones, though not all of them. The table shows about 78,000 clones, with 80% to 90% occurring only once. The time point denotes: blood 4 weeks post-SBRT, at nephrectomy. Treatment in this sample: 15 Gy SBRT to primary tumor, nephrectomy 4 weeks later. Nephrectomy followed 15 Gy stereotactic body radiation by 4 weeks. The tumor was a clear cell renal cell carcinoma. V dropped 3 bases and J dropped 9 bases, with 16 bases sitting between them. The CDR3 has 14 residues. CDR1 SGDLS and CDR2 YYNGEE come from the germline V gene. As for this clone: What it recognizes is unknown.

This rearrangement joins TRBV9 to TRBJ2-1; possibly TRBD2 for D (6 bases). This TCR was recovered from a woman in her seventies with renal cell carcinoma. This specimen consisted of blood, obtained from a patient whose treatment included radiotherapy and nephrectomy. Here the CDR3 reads CASSASQGLGEQFF. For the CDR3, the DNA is TGTGCCAGCAGCGCGTCGCAGGGACTCGGTGAGCAGTTCTTC.